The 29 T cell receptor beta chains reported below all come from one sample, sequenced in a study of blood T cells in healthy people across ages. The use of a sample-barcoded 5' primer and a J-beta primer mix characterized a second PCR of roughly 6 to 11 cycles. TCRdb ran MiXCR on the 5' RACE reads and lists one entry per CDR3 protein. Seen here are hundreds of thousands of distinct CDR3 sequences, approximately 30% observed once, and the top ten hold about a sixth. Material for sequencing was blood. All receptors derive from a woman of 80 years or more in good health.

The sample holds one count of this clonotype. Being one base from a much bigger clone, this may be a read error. CDR3 nucleotides: TGTGCCAGCAGTTTTCGAAGGAACACAGGTTACGAGCAGTTCTTC. Its translation: CASSFRRNTGYEQFF. The chain is built from TRBV3-1 and TRBJ2-1; possibly TRBD1 for D (5 bases). Germline V lookup: CDR1 LGHDT, CDR2 YNNKEL (reference sequence). CDR3 length: 15 amino acids. V lost 6 bases to trimming and J lost 10 bases, with 22 bases between them.

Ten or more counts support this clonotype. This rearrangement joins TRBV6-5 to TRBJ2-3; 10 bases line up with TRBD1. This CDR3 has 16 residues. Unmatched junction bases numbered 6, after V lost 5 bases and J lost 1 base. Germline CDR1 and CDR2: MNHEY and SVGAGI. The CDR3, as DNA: TGTGCCAGCAGTAGGTGGGGGACAGGGGGCACAGATACGCAGTATTTT. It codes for CASSRWGTGGTDTQYF.

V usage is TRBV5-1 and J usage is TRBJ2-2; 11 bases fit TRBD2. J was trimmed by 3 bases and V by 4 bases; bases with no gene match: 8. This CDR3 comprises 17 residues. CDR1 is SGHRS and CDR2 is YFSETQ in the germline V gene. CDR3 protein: CASSQEGLAAYTGELFF. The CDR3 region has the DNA TGCGCCAGCAGCCAGGAGGGACTAGCGGCCTACACCGGGGAGCTGTTTTTT.

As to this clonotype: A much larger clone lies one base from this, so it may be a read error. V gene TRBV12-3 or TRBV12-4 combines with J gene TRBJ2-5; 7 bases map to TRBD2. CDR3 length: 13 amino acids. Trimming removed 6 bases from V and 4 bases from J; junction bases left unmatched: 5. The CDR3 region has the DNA TGTGCCAGCAGGTCAGCGGGGCGAGAGACCCAGTACTTC. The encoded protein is CASRSAGRETQYF.

In DNA form, the CDR3 reads TGCAGTCTGATACCTAGTACCCAGTACTTC. It codes for CSLIPSTQYF. J is TRBJ2-7 and V is TRBV20-1; D not resolved. V was clipped by 8 bases and J by 10 bases, with 15 bases between them. Germline-derived CDR1 and CDR2 are DFQATT and SNEGSKA (reference sequence). This CDR3 has 10 residues.

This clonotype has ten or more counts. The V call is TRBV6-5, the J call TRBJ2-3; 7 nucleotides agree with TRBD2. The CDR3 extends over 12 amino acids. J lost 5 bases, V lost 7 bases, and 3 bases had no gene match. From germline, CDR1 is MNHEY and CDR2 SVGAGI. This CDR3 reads CASKRGEDTQYF. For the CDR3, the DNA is TGTGCCAGCAAGCGGGGCGAAGATACGCAGTATTTT.

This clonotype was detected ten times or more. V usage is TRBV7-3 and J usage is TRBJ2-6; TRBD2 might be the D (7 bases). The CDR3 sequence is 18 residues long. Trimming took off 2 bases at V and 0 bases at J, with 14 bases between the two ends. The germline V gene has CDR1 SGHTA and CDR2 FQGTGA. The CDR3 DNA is TGTGCCAGCAGCTTAGGGGGGGGGACACTCTCTGGGGCCAACGTCCTGACTTTC. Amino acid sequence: CASSLGGGTLSGANVLTF.

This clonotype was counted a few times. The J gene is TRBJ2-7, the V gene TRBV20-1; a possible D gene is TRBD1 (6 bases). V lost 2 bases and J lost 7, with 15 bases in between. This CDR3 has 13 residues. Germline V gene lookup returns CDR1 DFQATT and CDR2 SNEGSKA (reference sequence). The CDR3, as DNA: TGCAGTGCTAGACAGGGGACCCGCAATGAGCAGTACTTC. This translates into CSARQGTRNEQYF.

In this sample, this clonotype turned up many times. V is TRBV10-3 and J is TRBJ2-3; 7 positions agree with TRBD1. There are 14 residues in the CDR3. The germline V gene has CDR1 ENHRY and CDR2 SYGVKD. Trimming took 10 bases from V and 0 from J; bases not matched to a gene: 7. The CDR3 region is CASETGSSTDTQYF. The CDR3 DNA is TGTGCCAGCGAGACAGGGTCCAGCACAGATACGCAGTATTTT.

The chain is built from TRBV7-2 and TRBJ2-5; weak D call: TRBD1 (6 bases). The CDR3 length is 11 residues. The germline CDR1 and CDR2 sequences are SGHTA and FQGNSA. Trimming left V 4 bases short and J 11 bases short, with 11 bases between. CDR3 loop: CASSWGLEQYF. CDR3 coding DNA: TGTGCCAGCAGCTGGGGGCTGGAGCAGTACTTC.

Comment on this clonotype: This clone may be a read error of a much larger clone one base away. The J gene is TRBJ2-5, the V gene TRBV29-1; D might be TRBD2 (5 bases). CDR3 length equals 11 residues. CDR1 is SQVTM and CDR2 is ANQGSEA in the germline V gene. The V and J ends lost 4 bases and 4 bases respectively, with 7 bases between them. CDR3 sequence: CSVGGGETQYF. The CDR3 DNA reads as TGCAGCGTTGGCGGAGGAGAGACCCAGTACTTC. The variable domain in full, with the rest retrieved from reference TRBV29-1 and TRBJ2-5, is SAVISQKPSRDICQRGTSLTIQCQVDSQVTMMFWYRQQPGQSLTLIATANQGSEATYESGFVIDKFPISRPNLTFSTLTVSNMSPEDSSIYLCSVGGGETQYFGPGTRLLVL.

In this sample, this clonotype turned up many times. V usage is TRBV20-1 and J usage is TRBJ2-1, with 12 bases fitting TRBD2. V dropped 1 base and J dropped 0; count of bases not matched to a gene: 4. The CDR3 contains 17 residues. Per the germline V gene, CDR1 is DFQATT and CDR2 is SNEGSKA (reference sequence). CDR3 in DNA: TGCAGTGCTAGAGGACTAGCGGGGGAGAGCTCCTACAATGAGCAGTTCTTC. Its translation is CSARGLAGESSYNEQFF.

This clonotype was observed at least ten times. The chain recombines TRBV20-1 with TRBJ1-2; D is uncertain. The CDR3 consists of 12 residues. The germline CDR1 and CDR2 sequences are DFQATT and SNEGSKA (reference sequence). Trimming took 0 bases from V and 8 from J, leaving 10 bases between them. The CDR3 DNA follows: TGCAGTGCTAGAGATCGTTCATCCGGCTACACCTTC. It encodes CSARDRSSGYTF.

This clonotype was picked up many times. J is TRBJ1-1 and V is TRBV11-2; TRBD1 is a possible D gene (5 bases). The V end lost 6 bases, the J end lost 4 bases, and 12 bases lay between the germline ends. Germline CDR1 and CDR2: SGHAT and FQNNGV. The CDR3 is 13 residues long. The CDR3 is CASRPTRGTEAFF. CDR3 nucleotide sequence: TGTGCCAGCAGACCTACTAGGGGCACTGAAGCTTTCTTT.

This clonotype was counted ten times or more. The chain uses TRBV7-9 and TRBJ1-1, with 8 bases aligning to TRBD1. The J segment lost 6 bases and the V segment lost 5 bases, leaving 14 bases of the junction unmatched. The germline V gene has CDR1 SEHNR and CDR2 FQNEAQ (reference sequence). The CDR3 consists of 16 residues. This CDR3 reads CASSDHRQGRSAEAFF. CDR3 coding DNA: TGTGCCAGCAGCGATCACCGACAGGGGCGAAGCGCTGAAGCTTTCTTT.

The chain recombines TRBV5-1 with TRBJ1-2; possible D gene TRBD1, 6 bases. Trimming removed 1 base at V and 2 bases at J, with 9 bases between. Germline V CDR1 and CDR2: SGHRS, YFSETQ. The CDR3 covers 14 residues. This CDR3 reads CASSLSGDNYGYTF. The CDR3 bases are TGCGCCAGCAGCTTGTCAGGGGACAACTATGGCTACACCTTC.

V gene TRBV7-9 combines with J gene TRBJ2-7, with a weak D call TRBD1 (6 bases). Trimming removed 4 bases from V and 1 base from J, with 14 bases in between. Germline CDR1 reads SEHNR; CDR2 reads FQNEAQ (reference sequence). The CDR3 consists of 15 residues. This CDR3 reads CASSSGTTHSYEQYF. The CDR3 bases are TGTGCCAGCAGCTCCGGGACAACCCATTCCTACGAGCAGTACTTC.

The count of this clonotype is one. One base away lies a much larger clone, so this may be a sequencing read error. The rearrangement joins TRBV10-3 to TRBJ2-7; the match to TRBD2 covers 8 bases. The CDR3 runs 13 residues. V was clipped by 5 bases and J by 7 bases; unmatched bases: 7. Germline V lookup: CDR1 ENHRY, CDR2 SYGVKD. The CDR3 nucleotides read TGTGCCATCAGTAGCGGGGGCTACAATGAGCAGTACTTC. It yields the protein CAISSGGYNEQYF.

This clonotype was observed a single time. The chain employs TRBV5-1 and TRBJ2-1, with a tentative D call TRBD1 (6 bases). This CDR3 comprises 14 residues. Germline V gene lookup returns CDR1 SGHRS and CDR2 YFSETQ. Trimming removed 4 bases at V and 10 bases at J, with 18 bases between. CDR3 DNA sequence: TGCGCCAGCAGCCCGGGCCACAAAACAGGGGAGCAGTTCTTC. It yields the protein CASSPGHKTGEQFF. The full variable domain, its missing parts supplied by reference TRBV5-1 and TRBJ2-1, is KAGVTQTPRYLIKTRGQQVTLSCSPISGHRSVSWYQQTPGQGLQFLFEYFSETQRNKGNFPGRFSGRQFSNSRSEMNVSTLELGDSALYLCASSPGHKTGEQFFGPGTRLTVL.

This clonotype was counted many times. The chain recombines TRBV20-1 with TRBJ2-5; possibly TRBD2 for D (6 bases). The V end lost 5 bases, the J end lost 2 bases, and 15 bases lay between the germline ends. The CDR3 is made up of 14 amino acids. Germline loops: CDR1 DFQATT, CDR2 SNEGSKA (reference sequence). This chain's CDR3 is CSAPSASAQETQYF. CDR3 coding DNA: TGCAGTGCTCCGTCGGCTAGCGCTCAAGAGACCCAGTACTTC.

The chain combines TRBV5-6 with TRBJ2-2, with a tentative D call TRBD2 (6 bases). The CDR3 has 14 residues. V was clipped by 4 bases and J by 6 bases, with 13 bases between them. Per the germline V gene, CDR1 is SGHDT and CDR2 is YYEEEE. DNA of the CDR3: TGTGCCAGCAGCCCCCCCGCGGGGTCCGGGGAGCTGTTTTTT. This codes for CASSPPAGSGELFF.

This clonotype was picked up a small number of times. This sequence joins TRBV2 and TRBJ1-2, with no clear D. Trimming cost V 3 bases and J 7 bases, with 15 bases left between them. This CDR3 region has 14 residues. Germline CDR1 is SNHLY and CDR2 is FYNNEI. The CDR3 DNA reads TGTGCCAGCAGTGAGTCGCCAGGCTTGGGTGGCTACACCTTC. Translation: CASSESPGLGGYTF. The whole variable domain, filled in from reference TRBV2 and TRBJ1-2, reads EPEVTQTPSHQVTQMGQEVILRCVPISNHLYFYWYRQILGQKVEFLVSFYNNEISEKSEIFDDQFSVERPDGSNFTLKIRSTKLEDSAMYFCASSESPGLGGYTFGSGTRLTVV.

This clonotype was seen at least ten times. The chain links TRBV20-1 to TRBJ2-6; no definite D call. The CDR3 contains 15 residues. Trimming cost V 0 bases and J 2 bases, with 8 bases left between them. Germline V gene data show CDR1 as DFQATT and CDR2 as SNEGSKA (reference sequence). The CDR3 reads CSARDWVAGANVLTF. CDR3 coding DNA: TGCAGTGCTAGAGATTGGGTGGCTGGGGCCAACGTCCTGACTTTC.

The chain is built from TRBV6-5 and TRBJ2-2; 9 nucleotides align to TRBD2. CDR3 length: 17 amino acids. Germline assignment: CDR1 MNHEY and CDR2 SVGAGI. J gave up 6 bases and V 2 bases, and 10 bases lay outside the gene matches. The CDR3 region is CASSYDSGTSKPGELFF. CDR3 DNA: TGTGCCAGCAGTTACGATAGCGGGACTAGCAAACCCGGGGAGCTGTTTTTT.

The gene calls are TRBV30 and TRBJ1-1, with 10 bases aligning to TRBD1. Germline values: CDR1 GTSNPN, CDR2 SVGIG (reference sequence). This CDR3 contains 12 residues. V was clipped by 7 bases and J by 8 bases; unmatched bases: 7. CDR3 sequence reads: CAYYRDRGEAFF. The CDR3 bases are TGTGCCTACTACCGGGACAGGGGAGAAGCTTTCTTT.

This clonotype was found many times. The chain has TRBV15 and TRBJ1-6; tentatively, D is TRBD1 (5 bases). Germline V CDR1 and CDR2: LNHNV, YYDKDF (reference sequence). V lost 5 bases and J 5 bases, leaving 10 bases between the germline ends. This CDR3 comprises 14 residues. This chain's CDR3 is CATSVEGNNSPLHF. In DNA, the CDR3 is TGTGCCACCAGCGTGGAGGGGAATAATTCACCCCTCCACTTT.

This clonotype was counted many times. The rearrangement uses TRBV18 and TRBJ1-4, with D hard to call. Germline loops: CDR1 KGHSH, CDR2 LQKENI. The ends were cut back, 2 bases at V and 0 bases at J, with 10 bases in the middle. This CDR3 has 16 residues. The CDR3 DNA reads TGTGCCAGCTCACCAATCGGAGCTGCAACTAATGAAAAACTGTTTTTT. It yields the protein CASSPIGAATNEKLFF.

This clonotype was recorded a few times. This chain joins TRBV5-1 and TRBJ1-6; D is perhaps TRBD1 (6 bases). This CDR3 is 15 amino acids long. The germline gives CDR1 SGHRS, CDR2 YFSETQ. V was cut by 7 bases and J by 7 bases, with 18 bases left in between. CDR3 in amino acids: CASRGGQPFNSPLHF. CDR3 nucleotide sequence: TGCGCCAGCCGCGGAGGACAGCCTTTCAATTCACCCCTCCACTTT.

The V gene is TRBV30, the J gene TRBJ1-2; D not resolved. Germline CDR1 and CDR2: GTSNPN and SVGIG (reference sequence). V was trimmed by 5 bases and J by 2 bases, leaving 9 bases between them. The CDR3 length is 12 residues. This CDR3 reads CAWDIRNYGYTF. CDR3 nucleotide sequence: TGTGCCTGGGACATACGAAACTATGGCTACACCTTC.